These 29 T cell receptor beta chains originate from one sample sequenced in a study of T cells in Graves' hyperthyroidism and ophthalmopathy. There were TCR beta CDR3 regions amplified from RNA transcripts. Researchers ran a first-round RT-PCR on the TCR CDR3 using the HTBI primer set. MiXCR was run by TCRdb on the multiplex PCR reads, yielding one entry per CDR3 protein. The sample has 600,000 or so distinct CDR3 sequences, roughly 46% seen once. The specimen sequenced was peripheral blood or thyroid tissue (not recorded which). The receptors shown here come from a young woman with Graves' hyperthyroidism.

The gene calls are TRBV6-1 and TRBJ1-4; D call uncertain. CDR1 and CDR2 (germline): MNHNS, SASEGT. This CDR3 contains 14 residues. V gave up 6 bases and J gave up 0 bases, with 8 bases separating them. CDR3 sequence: CASSEQATNEKLFF. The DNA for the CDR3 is TGTGCCAGCAGCGAACAAGCAACTAATGAAAAACTGTTTTTT.

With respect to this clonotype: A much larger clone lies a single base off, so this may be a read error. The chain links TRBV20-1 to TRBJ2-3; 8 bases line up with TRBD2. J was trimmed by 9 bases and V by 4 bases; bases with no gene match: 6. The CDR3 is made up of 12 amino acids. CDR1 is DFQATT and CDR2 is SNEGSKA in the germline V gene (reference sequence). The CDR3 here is CSAKERETTQYF. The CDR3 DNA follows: TGCAGTGCTAAGGAGCGGGAGACCACGCAGTATTTT.

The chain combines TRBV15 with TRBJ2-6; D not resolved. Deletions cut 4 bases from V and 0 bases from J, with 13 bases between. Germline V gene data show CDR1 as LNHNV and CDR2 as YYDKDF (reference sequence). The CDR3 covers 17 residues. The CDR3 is CATSKDRGRSGANVLTF. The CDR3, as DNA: TGTGCCACCAGCAAGGATCGAGGACGCTCTGGGGCCAACGTCCTGACTTTC.

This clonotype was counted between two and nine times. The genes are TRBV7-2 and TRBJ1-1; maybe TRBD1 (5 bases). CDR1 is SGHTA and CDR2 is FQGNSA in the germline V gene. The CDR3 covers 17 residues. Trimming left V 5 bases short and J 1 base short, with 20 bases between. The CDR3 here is CASSPLRDPRKNTEAFF. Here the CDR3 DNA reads TGTGCCAGCAGCCCTCTCCGGGACCCTCGAAAGAACACTGAAGCTTTCTTT.

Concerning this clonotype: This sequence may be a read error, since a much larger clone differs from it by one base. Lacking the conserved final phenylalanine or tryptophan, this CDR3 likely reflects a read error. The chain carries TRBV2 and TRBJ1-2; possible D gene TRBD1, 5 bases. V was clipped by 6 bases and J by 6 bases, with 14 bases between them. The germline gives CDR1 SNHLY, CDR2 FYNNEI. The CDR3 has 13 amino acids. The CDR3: CASSLTGFDGYTL. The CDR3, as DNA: TGTGCCAGCAGCTTAACAGGTTTCGATGGCTACACCCTC.

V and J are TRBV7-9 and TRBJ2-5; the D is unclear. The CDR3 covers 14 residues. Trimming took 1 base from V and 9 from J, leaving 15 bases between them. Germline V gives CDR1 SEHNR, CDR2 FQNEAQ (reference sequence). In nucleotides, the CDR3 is TGTGCCAGCAGCTTAGAAGGGAACAATCAGCCCCAGTACTTC. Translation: CASSLEGNNQPQYF.

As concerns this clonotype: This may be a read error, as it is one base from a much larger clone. The CDR3 loop reads CASSDRTYGSTF. The CDR3 DNA follows: TGTGCCAGCAGCGACAGGACCTATGGCTCCACCTTC. The chain employs TRBV6-6 and TRBJ1-2; the D gene is possibly TRBD1 (6 bases). The CDR3 spans 12 residues. Germline CDR1 reads MNHNY; CDR2 reads SVGAGI (reference sequence).

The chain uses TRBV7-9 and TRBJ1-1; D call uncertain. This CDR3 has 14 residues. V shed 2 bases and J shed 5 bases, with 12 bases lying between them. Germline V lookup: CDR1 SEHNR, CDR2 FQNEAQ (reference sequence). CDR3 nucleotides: TGTGCCAGCAGCTTATGGAAGGGTAGGACTGAAGCTTTCTTT. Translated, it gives CASSLWKGRTEAFF.

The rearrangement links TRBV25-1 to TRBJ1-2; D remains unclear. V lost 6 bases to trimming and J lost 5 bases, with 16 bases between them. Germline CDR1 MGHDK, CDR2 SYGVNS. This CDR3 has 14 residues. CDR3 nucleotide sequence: TGTGCCAGCAGCCCCCCCCGTGGCACTTATGGCTACACCTTC. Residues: CASSPPRGTYGYTF.

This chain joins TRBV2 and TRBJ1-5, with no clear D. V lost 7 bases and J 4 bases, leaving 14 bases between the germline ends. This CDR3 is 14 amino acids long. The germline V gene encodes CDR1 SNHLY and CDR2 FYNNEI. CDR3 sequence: CASNDPGENQPQHF. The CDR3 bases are TGTGCCAGCAATGACCCCGGAGAGAATCAGCCCCAGCATTTT. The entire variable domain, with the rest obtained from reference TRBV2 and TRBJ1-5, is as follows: EPEVTQTPSHQVTQMGQEVILRCVPISNHLYFYWYRQILGQKVEFLVSFYNNEISEKSEIFDDQFSVERPDGSNFTLKIRSTKLEDSAMYFCASNDPGENQPQHFGDGTRLSIL.

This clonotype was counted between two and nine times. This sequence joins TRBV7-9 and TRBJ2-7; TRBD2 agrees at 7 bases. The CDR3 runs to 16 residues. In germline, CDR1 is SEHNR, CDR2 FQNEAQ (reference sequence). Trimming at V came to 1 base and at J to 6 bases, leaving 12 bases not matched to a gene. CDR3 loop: CASSLEQWEGRSEQYF. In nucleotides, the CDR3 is TGTGCCAGCAGCTTAGAGCAGTGGGAGGGCCGTTCCGAGCAGTACTTC. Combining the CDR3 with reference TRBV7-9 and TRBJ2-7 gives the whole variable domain DTGVSQNPRHKITKRGQNVTFRCDPISEHNRLYWYRQTLGQGPEFLTYFQNEAQLEKSRLLSDRFSAERPKGSFSTLEIQRTEQGDSAMYLCASSLEQWEGRSEQYFGPGTRLTVT.

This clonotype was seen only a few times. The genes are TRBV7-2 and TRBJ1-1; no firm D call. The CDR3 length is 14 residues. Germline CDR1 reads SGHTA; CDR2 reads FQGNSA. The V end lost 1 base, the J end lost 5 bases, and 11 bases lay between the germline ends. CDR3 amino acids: CASSLGPVGTEAFF. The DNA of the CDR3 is TGTGCCAGCAGCTTAGGGCCAGTAGGTACTGAAGCTTTCTTT.

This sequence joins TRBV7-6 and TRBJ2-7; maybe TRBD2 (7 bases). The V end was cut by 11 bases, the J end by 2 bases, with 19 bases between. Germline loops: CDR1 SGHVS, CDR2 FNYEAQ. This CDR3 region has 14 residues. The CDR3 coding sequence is TGTGCCTGGAGTGTACGGCGGGGGCCCTACGAGCAGTACTTC. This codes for CAWSVRRGPYEQYF.

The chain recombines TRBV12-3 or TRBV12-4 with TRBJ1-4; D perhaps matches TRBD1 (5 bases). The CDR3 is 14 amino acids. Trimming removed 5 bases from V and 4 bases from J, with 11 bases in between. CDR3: CASSPGPINEKLFF. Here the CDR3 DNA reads TGTGCCAGCAGTCCGGGACCGATTAATGAAAAACTGTTTTTT.

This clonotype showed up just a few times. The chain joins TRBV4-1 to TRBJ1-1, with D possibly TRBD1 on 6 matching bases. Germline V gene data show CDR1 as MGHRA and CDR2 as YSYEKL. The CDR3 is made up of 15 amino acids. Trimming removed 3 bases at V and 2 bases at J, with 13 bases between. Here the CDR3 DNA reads TGCGCCAGCAGCCAGTTACAGGGTGCCAACACTGAAGCTTTCTTT. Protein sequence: CASSQLQGANTEAFF.

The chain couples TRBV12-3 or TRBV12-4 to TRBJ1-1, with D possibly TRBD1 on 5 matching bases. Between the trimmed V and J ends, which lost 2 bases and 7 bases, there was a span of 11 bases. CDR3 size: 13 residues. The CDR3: CASSLRGNLEAFF. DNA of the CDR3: TGTGCCAGCAGTTTACGGGGCAACCTTGAAGCTTTCTTT.

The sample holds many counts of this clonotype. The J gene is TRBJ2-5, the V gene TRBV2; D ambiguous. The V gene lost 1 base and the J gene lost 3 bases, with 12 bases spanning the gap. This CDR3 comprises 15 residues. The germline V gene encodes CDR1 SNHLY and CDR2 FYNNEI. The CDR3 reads CASSEGRAAEETQYF. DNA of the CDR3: TGTGCCAGCAGTGAAGGTCGGGCGGCAGAAGAGACCCAGTACTTC. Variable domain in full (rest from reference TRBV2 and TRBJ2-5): EPEVTQTPSHQVTQMGQEVILRCVPISNHLYFYWYRQILGQKVEFLVSFYNNEISEKSEIFDDQFSVERPDGSNFTLKIRSTKLEDSAMYFCASSEGRAAEETQYFGPGTRLLVL.

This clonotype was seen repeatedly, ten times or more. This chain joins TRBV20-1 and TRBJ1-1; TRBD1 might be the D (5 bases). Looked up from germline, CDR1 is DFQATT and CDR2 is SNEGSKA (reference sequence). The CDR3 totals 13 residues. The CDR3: CRLRGAGNTEAFF. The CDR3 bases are TGCAGGCTTCGAGGGGCAGGGAACACTGAAGCTTTCTTT.

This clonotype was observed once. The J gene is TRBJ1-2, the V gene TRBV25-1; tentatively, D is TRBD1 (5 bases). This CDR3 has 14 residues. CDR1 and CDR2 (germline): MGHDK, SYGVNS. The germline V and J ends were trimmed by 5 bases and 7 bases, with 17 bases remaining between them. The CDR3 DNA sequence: TGTGCCAGCAGTTTAGAGGGACCGGGAGGTGGCTACACCTTC. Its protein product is CASSLEGPGGGYTF.

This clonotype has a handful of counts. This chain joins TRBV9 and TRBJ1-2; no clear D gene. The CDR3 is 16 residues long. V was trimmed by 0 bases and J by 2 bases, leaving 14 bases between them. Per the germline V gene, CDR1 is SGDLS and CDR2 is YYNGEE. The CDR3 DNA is TGTGCCAGCAGCGTAGGGAGTACGCAACTAAACTATGGCTACACCTTC. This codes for CASSVGSTQLNYGYTF.

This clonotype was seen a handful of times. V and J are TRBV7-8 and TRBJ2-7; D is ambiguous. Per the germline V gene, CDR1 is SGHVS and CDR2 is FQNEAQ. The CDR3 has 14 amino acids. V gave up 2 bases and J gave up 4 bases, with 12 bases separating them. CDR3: CASSLPFSTYEQYF. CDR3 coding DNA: TGTGCCAGCAGCTTACCTTTCTCAACATACGAGCAGTACTTC.

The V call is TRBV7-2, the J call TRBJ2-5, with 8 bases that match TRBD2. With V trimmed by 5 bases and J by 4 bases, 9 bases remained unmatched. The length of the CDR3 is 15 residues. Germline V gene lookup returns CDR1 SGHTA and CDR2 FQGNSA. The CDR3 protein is CASSPKRGTRETQYF. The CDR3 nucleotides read TGTGCCAGCAGCCCAAAGCGGGGGACCCGAGAGACCCAGTACTTC.

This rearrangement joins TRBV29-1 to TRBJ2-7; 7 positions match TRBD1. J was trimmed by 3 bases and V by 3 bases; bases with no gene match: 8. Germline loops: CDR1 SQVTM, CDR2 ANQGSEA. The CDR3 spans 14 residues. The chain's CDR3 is CSVDGPWDSYEQYF. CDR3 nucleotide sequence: TGCAGCGTTGATGGTCCATGGGACAGCTACGAGCAGTACTTC.

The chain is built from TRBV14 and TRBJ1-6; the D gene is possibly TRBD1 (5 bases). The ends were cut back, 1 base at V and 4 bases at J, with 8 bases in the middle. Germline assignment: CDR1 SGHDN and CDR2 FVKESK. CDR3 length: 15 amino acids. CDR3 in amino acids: CASSQGTGYNSPLHF. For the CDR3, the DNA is TGTGCCAGCAGCCAAGGCACAGGTTATAATTCACCCCTCCACTTT.

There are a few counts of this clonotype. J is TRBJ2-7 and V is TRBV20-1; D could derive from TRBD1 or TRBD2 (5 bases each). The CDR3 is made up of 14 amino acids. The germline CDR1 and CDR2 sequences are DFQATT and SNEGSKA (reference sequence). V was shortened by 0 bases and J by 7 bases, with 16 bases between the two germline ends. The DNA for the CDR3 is TGCAGTGCTAGAGACTATGGGGACCCTAGAGAGCAGTACTTC. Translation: CSARDYGDPREQYF.

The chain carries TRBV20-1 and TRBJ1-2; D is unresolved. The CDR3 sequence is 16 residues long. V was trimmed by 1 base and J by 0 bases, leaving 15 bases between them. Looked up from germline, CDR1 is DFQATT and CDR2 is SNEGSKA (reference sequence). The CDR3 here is CSARGRGRLANYGYTF. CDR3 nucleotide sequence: TGCAGTGCTAGAGGGCGGGGTCGCTTGGCTAACTATGGCTACACCTTC.

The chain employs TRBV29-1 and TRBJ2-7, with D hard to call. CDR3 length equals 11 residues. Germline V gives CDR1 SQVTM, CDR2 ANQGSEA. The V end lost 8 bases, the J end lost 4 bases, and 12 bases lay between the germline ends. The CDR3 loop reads CSSSSRYEQYF. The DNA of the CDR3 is TGCAGCTCGAGTTCAAGGTACGAGCAGTACTTC.

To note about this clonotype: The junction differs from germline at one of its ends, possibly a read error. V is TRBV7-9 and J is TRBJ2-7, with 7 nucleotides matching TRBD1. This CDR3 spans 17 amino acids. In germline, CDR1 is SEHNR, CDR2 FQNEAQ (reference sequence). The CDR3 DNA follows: TGCGCCAGCAGCCAAGATGATCGTTTGACAGGGATCTACGAGCAGTACTTC. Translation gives CASSQDDRLTGIYEQYF.

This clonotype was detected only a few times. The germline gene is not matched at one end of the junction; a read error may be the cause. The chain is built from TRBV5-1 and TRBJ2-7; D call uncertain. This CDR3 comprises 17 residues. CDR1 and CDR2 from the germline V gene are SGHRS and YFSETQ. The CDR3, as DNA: TGTGCCAGCAGCCCACGTGCGGCCGTGCGTTCTCTCTACGAGCAGTACTTC. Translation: CASSPRAAVRSLYEQYF.